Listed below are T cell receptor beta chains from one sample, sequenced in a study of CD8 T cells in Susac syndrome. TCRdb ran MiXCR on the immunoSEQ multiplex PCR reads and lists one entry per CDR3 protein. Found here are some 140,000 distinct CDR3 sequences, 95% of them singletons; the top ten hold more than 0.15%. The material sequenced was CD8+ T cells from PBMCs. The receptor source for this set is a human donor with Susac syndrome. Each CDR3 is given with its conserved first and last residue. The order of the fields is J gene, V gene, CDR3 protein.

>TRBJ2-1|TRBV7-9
CASSLAGVGDEQFF
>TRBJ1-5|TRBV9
CASSVAGGTQPQHF
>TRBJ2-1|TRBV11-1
CASSLQSELEQFF
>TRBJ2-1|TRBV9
CASSVGVGGGNEQFF
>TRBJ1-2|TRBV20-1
CSARDPFPLGYTF
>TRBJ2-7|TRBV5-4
CASSFLQDRSEYEQYF
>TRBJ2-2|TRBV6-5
CATMGGTGELFF
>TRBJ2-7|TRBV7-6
CASSREGQGVGEQYF
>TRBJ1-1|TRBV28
CASSSKGGWTEAFF
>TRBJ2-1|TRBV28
CASSYRQNNEQFF
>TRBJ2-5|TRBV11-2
CASSLGQGATETQYF
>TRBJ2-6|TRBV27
CASCSTPTVGANVLTF
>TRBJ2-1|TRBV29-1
CSVPASHGNEQFF
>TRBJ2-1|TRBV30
CAWSLAGLGNEQFF
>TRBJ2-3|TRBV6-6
CASSYNSGRSDTQYF
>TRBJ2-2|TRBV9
CASSANPGPGELFF
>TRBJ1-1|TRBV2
CASSEIEASEAFF
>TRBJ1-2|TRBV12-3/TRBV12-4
CASSPQGGPNYGYTF
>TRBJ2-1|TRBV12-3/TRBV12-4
CASRQLSGSMNEQFF
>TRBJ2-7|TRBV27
CASSPGERGEQYF
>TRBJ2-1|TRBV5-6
CASSLAAGGPMGQFF
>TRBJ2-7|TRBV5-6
CASSFGQPSYEQYF
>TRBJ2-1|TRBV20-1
CSAEGYRSYNEQFF
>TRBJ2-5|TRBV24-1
CATSEVSGGAETQYF
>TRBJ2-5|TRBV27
CASSISISRETQYF
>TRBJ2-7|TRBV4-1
CASSQGSGTYEQYF
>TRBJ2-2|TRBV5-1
CASSLLGRDTGELFF
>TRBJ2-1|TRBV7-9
CASSSPGEVNEQFF
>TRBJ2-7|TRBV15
CATSRTGTSLGEQYF
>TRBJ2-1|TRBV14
CASSAPVRGKSSYNEQFF
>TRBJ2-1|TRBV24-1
CATSDLKGNEQFF
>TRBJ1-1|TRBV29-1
CSVFGQGGNTEAFF
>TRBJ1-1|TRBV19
CASSIGTGLTEAFF
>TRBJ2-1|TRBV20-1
CSAAGTSGIDNEQFF
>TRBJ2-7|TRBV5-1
CALTAGFYEQYF
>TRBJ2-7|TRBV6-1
CASRGAIRTYEQYF
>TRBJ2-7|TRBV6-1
CASSPGLAGGNYEQYF
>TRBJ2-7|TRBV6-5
CASSYMRGDLAGGKTGYEQYF
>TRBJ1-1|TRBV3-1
CASSQIGVNTEAFF
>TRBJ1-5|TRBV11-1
CASSHYRVGDSNQPQHF
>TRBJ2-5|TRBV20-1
CSARDLGAAGPETQYF
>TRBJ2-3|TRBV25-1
CASTGGIDTQYF
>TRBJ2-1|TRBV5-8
CASSPEVWAGPEGEQFF
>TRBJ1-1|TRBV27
CASLQGQNTEAFF
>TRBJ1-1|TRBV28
CASSSLGALNTEAFF
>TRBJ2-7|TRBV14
CASSRVYPFFGTRHYEQYF
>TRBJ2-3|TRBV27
CASSLGTSGTDTQYF
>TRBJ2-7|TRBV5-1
CASSRATGGGYEQYF
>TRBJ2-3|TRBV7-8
CASSPKNRESSLRTDTQYF
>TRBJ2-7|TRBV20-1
CSARLAGAYPASYEQYF